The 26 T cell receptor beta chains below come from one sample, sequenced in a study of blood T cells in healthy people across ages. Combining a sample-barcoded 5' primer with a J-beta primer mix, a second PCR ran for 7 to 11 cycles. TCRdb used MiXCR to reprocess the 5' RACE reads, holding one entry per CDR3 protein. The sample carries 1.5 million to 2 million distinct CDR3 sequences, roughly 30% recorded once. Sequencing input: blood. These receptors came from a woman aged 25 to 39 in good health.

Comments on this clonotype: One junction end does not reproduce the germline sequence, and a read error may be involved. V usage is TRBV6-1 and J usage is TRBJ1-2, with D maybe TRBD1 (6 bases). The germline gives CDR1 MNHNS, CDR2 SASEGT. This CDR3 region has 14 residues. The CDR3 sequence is CASSEGAGVDGYTF. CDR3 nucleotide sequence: TGTGCCAGCAGCGAAGGAGCAGGGGTTGATGGCTACACCTTC.

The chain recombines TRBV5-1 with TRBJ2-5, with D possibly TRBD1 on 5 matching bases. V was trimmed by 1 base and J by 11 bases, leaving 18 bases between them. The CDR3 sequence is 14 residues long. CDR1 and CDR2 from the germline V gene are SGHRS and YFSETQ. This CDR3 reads CASSLSARVNEQYF. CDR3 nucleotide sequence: TGCGCCAGCAGCTTGTCGGCCAGGGTAAATGAGCAGTACTTC.

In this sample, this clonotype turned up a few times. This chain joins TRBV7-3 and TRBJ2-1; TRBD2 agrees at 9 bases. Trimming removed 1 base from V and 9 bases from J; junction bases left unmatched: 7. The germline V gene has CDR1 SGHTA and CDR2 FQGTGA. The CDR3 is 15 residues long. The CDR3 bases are TGTGCCAGCAGCTTAAGCGGGGGGGGTCTCATTGAGCAGTTCTTC. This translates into CASSLSGGGLIEQFF.

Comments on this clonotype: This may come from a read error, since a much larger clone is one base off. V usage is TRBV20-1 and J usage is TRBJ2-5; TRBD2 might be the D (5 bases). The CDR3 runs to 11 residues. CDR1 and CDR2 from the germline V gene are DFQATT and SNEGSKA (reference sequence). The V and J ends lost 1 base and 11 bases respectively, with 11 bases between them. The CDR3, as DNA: TGCAGTGCTAGAGTTAGCGATGAGCAGTACTTC. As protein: CSARVSDEQYF.

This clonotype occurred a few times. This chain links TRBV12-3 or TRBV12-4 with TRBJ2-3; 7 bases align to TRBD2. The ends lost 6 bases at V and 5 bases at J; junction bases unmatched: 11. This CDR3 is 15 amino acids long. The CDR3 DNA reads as TGTGCCAGCAGCCGCCGGGGCGGGGGTGGAGATACGCAGTATTTT. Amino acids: CASSRRGGGGDTQYF.

The CDR3 region has the DNA TGTGCCAGCAGCCAACAGGGGCCCGGGGTTGTCACCTTC. Amino acids: CASSQQGPGVVTF. The chain joins TRBV4-2 to TRBJ1-2; D may be TRBD1 (6 bases). Trimming shortened V by 2 bases and J by 13 bases, and 17 bases separated the two germline ends. Per germline, CDR1 LGHNA and CDR2 YNFKEQ. This CDR3 is 13 amino acids long.

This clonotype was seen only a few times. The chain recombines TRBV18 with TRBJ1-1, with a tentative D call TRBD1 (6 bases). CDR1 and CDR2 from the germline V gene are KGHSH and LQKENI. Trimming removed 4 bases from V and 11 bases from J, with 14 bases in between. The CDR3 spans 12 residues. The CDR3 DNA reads TGTGCCAGCTCACTCCAGGGGACCGGGGCTTTCTTT. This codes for CASSLQGTGAFF.

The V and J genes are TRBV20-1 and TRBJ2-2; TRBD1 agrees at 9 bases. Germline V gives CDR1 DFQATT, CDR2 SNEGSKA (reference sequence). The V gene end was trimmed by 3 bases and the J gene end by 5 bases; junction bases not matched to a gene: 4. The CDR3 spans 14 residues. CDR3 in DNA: TGCAGTGCTAGGACCGGGACAGGGACCGGGGAGCTGTTTTTT. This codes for CSARTGTGTGELFF.

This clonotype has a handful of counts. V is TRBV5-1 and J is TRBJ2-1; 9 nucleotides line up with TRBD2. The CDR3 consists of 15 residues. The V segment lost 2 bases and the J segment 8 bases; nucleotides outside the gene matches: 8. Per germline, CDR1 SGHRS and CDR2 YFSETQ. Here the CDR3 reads CASSFSSGGIDEQFF. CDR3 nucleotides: TGCGCCAGCAGCTTTTCGAGCGGGGGGATCGATGAGCAGTTCTTC.

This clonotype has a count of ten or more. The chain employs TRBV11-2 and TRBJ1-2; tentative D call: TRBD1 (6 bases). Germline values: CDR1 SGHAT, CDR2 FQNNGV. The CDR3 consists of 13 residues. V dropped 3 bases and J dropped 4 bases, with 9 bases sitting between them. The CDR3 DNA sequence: TGTGCCAGCAGCTTCGGGACAAGCTATGGCTACACCTTC. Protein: CASSFGTSYGYTF.

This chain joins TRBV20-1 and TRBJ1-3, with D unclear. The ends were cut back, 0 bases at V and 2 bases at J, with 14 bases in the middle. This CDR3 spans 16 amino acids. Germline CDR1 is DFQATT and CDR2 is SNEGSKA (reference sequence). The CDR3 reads CSARDVPDGPGNTIYF. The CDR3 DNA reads TGCAGTGCTAGAGACGTCCCTGACGGCCCTGGAAACACCATATATTTT.

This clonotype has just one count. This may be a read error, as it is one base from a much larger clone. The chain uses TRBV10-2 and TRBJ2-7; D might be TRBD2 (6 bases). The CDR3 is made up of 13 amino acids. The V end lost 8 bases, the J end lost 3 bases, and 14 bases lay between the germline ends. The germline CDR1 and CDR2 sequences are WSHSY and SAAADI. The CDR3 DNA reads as TGCGCCAGCCGTGGGGACGGGGGCTACGAGCAGTACTTC. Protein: CASRGDGGYEQYF.

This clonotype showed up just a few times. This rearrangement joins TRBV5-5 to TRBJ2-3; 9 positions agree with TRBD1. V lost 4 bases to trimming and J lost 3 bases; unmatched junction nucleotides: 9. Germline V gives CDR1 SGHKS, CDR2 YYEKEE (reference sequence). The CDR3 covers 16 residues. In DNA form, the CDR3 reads TGTGCCAGCAGCCAAACAGGGGGCGCCTCTACAGATACGCAGTATTTT. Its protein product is CASSQTGGASTDTQYF.

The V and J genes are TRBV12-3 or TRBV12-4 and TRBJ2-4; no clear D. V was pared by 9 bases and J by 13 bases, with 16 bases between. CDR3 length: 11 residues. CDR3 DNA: TGTGCCAGTAGACACCACAATGAGCAGTACTTC. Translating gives CASRHHNEQYF.

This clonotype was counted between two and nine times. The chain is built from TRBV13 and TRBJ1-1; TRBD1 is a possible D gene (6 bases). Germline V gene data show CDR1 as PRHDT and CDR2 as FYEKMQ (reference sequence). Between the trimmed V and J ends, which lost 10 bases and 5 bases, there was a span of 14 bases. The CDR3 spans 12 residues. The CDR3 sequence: CATKGGGTEAFF. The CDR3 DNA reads TGTGCCACCAAAGGGGGAGGGACTGAAGCTTTCTTT.

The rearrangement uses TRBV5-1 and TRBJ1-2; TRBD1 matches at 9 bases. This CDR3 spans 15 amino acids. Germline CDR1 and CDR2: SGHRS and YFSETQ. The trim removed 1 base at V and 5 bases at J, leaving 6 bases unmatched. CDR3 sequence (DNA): TGCGCCAGCAGCTTGACAGGACAGGGGACGTATGGCTACACCTTC. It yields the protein CASSLTGQGTYGYTF.

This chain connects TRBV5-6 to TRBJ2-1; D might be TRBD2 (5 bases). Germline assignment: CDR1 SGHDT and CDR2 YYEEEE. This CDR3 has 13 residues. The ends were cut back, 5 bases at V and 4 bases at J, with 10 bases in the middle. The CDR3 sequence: CASRSGEYNEQFF. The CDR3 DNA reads TGTGCCAGCAGATCCGGGGAATACAATGAGCAGTTCTTC.

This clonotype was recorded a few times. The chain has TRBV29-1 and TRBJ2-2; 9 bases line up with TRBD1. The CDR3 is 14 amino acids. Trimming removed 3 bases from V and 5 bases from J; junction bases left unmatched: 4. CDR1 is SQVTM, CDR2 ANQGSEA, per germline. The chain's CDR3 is CSVDGTGRTGELFF. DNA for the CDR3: TGCAGCGTTGACGGGACAGGGAGGACCGGGGAGCTGTTTTTT.

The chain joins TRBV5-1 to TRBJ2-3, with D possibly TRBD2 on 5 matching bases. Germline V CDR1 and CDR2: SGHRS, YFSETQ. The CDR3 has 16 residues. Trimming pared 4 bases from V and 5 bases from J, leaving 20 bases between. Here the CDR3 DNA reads TGCGCCAGCAGCGAGACTTCCGAGACTAACCAAGATACGCAGTATTTT. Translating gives CASSETSETNQDTQYF.

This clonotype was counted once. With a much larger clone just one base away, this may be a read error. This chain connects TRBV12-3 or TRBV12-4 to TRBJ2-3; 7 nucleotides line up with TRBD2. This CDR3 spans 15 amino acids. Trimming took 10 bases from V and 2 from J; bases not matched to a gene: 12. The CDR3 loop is CAISQLAEDTDTQYF. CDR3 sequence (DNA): TGTGCCATCTCCCAGCTAGCGGAGGACACAGATACGCAGTATTTT.

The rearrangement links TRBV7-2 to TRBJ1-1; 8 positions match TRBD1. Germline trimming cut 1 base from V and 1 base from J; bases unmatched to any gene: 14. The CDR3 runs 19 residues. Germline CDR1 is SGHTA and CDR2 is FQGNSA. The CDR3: CASSLGFGQGGRKNTEAFF. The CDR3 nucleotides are TGTGCCAGCAGCTTAGGCTTCGGACAGGGTGGGAGGAAGAACACTGAAGCTTTCTTT.

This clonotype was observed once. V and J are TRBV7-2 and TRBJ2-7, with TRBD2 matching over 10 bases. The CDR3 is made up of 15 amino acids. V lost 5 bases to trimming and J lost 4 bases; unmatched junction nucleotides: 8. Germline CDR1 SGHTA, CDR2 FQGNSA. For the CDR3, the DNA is TGTGCCAGCAGCACCCCTAGCGGGAGTAAGTACGAGCAGTACTTC. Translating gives CASSTPSGSKYEQYF.

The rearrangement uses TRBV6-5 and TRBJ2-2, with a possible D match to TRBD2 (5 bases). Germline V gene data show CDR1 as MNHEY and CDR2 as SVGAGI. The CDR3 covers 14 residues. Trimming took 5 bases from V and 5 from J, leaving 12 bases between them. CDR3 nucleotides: TGTGCCAGCAGTGAAGGGCCGGGGACCGGGGAGCTGTTTTTT. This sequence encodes CASSEGPGTGELFF.

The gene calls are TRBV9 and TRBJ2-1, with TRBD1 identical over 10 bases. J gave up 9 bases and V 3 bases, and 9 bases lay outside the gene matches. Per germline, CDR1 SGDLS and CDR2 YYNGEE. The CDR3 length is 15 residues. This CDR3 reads CASSAGTGVRGEQFF. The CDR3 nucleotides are TGTGCCAGCAGCGCCGGGACAGGGGTCCGGGGTGAGCAGTTCTTC.

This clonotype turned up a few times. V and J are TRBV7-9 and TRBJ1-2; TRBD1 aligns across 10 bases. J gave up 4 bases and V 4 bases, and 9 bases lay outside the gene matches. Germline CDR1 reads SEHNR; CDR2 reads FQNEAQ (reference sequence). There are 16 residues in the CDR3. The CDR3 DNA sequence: TGTGCCAGCAGCTCAGTCCCGGGACAGGGGCCCTATGGCTACACCTTC. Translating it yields CASSSVPGQGPYGYTF.

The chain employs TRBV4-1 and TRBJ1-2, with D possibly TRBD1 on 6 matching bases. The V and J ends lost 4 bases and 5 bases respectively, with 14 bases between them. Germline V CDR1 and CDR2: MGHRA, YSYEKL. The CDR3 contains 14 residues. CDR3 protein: CASSPPGQKYGYTF. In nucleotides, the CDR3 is TGCGCCAGCAGCCCCCCGGGACAAAAATATGGCTACACCTTC.